This T cell receptor (beta chain) was recorded in a study of T cells in Graves' hyperthyroidism and ophthalmopathy. The wider study: It was at initial diagnosis, before any treatment, that peripheral blood was collected. Study-wide points: Using 13 V-J features, a model discriminated ophthalmopathy from stable hyperthyroidism.

After removal of 6 bases from V and 4 bases from J, the junction contained 5 bases not matched to a gene. Germline V lookup: CDR1 MNHEY, CDR2 SMNVEV (reference sequence). CDR3 length equals 13 residues. This clonotype was observed many times. The target antigen is unknown. Diagnoses were made from clinical symptoms, serum measures (thyroxine and TRAb), thyroid ultrasound and orbital computed tomography. Researchers took RNA transcripts and amplified the TCR beta CDR3 regions from them. A set of HTBI primers served as the primers for a first-round RT-PCR of the TCR CDR3. TCRdb called the multiplex PCR reads again in MiXCR, with one record for every CDR3 protein. The sample records approximately 320,000 distinct CDR3 sequences, roughly 17% being singletons.

This sequence originates from a man aged 25 to 45 with Graves' hyperthyroidism. The chain combines TRBV27 with TRBJ1-2; TRBD1 matches at 7 bases. Sequencing input: blood. The DNA for the CDR3 is TGTGCCAGCAGCCCGACAGGGTCCTATGGCTACACCTTC. This translates into CASSPTGSYGYTF.